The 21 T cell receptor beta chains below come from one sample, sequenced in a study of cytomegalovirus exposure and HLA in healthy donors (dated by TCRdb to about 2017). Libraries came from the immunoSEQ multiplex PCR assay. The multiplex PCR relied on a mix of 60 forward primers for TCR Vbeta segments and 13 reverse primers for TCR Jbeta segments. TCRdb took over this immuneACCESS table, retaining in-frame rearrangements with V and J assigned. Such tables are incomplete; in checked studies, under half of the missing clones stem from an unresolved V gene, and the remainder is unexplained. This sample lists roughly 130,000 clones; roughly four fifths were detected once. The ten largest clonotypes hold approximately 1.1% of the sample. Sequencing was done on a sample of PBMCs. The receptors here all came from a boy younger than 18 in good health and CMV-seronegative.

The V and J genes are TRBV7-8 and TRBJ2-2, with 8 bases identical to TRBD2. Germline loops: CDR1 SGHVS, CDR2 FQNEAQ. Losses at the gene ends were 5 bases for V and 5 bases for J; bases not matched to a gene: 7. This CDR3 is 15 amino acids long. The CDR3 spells CASSLGAGGTGELFF. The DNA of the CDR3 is TGTGCCAGCAGCCTAGGGGCGGGAGGTACCGGGGAGCTGTTTTTT.

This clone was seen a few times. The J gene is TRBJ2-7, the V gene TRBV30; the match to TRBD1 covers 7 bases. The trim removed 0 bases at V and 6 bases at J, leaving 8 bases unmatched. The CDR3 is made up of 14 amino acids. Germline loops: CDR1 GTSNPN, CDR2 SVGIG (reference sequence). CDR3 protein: CAWSVQGFASEQYF. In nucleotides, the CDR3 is TGTGCCTGGAGTGTACAGGGGTTTGCGAGCGAGCAGTACTTC.

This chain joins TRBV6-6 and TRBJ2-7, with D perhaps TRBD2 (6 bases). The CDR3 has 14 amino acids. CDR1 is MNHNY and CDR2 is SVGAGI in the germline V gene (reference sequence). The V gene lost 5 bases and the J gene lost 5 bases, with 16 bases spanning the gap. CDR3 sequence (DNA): TGTGCCAGCAGTCTTCGTGGGGGGATAAACGAGCAGTACTTC. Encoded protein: CASSLRGGINEQYF.

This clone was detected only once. The CDR3 region has the DNA TGCGCCAGCAGCCAACAGGCCACAAGTAGCTCCTACAATGAGCAGTTCTTC. Residues: CASSQQATSSSYNEQFF. The gene calls are TRBV4-1 and TRBJ2-1; no clear D. CDR1 is MGHRA and CDR2 is YSYEKL in the germline V gene. This CDR3 is 17 amino acids long. V lost 2 bases to trimming and J lost 0 bases, with 14 bases between them.

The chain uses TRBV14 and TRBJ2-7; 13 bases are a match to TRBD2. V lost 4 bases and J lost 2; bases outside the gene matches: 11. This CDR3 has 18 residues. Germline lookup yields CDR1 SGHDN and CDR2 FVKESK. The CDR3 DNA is TGTGCCAGCAGCCCGGGACTAGCGGGGCTACAACCCGCCTACGAGCAGTACTTC. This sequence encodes CASSPGLAGLQPAYEQYF.

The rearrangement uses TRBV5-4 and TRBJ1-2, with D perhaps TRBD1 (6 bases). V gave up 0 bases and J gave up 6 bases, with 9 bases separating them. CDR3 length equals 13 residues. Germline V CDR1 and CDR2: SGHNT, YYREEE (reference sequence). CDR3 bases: TGTGCCAGCAGCTTGGCCCCAGGGGATGGCTACACCTTC. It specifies CASSLAPGDGYTF.

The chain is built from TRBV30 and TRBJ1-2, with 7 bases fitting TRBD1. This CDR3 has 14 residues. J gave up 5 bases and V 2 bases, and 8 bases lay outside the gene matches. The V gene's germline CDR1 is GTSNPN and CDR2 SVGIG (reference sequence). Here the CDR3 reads CAWSPLTGSYGYTF. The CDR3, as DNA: TGTGCCTGGAGTCCGTTGACAGGGTCGTATGGCTACACCTTC.

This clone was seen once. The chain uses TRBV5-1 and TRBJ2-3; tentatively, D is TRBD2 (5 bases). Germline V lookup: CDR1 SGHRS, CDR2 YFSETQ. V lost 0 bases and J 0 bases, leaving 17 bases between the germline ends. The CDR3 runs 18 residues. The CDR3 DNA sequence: TGCGCCAGCAGCTTGGTAGATAGGACTCGAACTAGCACAGATACGCAGTATTTT. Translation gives CASSLVDRTRTSTDTQYF.

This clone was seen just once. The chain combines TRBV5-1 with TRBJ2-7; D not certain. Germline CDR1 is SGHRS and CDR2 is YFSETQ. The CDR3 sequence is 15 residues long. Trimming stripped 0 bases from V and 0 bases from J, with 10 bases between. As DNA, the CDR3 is TGCGCCAGCAGCTTGGATCCAGGTGTCTCCTACGAGCAGTACTTC. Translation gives CASSLDPGVSYEQYF.

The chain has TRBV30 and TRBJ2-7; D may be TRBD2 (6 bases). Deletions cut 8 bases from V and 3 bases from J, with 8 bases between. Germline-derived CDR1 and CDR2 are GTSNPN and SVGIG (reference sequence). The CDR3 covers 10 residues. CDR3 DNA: TGTGCCGCCGGGGGCTACGAGCAGTACTTC. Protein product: CAAGGYEQYF.

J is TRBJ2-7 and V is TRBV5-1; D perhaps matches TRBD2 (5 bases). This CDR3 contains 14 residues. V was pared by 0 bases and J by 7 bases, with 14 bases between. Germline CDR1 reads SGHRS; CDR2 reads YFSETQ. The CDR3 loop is CASSLVAGSGEQYF. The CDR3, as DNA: TGCGCCAGCAGCTTGGTGGCAGGCTCGGGGGAGCAGTACTTC.

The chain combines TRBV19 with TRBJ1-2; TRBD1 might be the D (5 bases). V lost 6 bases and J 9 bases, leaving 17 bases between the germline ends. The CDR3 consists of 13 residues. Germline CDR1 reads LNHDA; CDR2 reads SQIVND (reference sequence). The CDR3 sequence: CASSSWGVVSYTF. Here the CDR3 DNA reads TGTGCCAGTAGCTCGTGGGGGGTTGTAAGCTACACCTTC. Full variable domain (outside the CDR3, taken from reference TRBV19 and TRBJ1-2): DGGITQSPKYLFRKEGQNVTLSCEQNLNHDAMYWYRQDPGQGLRLIYYSQIVNDFQKGDIAEGYSVSREKKESFPLTVTSAQKNPTAFYLCASSSWGVVSYTFGSGTRLTVV.

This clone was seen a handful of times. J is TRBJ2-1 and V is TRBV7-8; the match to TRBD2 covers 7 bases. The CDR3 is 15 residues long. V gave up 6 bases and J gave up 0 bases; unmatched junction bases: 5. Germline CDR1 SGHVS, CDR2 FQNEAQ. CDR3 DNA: TGTGCCAGCAGGCAAAGCGGGAACTCCTACAATGAGCAGTTCTTC. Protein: CASRQSGNSYNEQFF.

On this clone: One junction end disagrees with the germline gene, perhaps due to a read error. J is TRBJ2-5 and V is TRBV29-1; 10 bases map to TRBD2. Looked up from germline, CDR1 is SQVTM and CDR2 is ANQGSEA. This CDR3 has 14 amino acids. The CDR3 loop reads CSAREGLAQETPYF. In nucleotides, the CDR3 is TGCAGCGCCCGTGAGGGACTAGCGCAAGAGACCCCGTACTTC.

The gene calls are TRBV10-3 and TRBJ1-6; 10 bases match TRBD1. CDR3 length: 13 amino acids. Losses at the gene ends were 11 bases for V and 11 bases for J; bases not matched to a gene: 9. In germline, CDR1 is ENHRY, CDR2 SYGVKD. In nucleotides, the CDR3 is TGTGCCTCCTCCGGGACAGGGGTAACACCCCTCCACTTT. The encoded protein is CASSGTGVTPLHF.

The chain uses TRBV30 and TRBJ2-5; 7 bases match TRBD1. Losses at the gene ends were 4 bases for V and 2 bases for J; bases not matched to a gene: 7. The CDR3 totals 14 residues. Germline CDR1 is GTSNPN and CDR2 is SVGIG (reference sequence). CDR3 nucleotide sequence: TGTGCCTGGAACCGGGACAGAGGACAAGAGACCCAGTACTTC. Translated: CAWNRDRGQETQYF.

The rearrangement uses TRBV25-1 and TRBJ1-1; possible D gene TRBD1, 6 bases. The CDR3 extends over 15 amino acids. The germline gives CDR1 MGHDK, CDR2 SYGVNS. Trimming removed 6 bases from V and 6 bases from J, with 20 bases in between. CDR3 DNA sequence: TGTGCCAGCAGGTCCGCAACAGGGTTCTCCGCTGAAGCTTTCTTT. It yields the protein CASRSATGFSAEAFF.

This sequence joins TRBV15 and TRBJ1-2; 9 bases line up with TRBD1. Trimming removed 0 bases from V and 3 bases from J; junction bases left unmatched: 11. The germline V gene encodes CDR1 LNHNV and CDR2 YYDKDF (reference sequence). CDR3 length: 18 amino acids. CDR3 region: CATSRDLQDRGRDYGYTF. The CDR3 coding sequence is TGTGCCACCAGCAGAGATCTGCAGGACAGGGGACGAGACTATGGCTACACCTTC.

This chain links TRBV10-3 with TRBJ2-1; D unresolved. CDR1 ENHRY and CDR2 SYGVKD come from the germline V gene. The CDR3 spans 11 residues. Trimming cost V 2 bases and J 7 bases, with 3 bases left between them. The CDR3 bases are TGTGCCATCAGTGAGACAAATGAGCAGTTCTTC. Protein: CAISETNEQFF.

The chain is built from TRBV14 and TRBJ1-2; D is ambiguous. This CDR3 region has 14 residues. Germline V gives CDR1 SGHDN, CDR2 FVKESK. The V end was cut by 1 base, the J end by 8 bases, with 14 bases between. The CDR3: CASSQVRGFGGYTF. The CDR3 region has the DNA TGTGCCAGCAGCCAAGTTAGAGGGTTTGGCGGCTACACCTTC.

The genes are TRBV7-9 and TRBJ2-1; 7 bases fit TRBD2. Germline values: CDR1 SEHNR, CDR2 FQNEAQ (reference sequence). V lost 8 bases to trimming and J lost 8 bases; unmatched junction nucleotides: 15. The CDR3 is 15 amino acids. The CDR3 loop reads CASEDQAGEGYEQFF. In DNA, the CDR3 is TGTGCCAGCGAAGACCAAGCCGGGGAGGGTTATGAGCAGTTCTTC. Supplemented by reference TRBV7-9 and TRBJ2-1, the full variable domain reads DTGVSQNPRHKITKRGQNVTFRCDPISEHNRLYWYRQTLGQGPEFLTYFQNEAQLEKSRLLSDRFSAERPKGSFSTLEIQRTEQGDSAMYLCASEDQAGEGYEQFFGPGTRLTVL.